These T cell receptor beta chains were read from a single sample in a study of persistence of HIV-infected CD4 T cells. Generated by immunoSEQ multiplex PCR, the TCRdb table keeps only in-frame clones and is missing some. Counted here are 35,000 to 40,000 clones, around 80% occurring once; the ten biggest clones make up approximately 1.6%. These TCRs are of unknown antigen specificity. Sequences were derived from CD4+ T cells sorted from PBMCs after approximately 19-hour stimulation, sampled from a patient who received antiretroviral therapy. The receptors were gathered from an adult man with HIV who was CMV-seropositive. Each CDR3 is given with its conserved first and last residue. The D gene is left open where the match is weak. Clone size is shown for a subset of rows, as once, few, many or a class of expanded clone.

abundance,v_gene,j_gene,d_gene,CDR3nt,CDR3aa
.,TRBV4-2,TRBJ1-3,.,TGTGCCAGCAGCCAAGAGCTTAATAGGGACTTCGGTATCCCCTTCTCTGGAAACACCATATATTTT,CASSQELNRDFGIPFSGNTIYF
few,TRBV6-2/TRBV6-3,TRBJ1-1,.,TGTGCCAGCAGTCGTCCGGGACGGATGAACACTGAAGCTTTCTTT,CASSRPGRMNTEAFF
once,TRBV6-5,TRBJ1-2,TRBD1,TGTGCCAGCAGCCCCGGACTGACAGGGGACTATGGCTACACCTTC,CASSPGLTGDYGYTF
.,TRBV5-1,TRBJ2-6,.,TGCGCCAGCAGGGGTCAGGCTGGGGCCAACGTCCTGACTTTC,CASRGQAGANVLTF
.,TRBV18,TRBJ1-1,TRBD1,TGTGCCAGCTCACCCGCCTGGGGGACAGGGAAGACTGAAGCTTTCTTT,CASSPAWGTGKTEAFF
.,TRBV19,TRBJ1-5,TRBD1,TGTGCCAGTACCGGGACAGGGGGTGTTAAGCCCCAGCATTTT,CASTGTGGVKPQHF
.,TRBV25-1,TRBJ2-6,.,TGTGCCAGCAGTGATTCAGGGTCTGGGGCCAACGTCCTGACTTTC,CASSDSGSGANVLTF
.,TRBV6-5,TRBJ2-6,TRBD1,TGTGCCAGCAGTTCAAGGGGGCCTGGGGCCAACGTCCTGACTTTC,CASSSRGPGANVLTF
once,TRBV28,TRBJ1-2,.,TGTGCCAGCAGTACCTACCAAGGGGGCTACACCTTC,CASSTYQGGYTF
.,TRBV11-1,TRBJ2-2,.,TGTGCCAGCAGCATAAACCAGGGGGGGACCGGGGAGCTGTTTTTT,CASSINQGGTGELFF
.,TRBV6-6,TRBJ2-4,.,TGTGCCAGCAGTTACGAAGGGGGGAACATTCAGTACTTC,CASSYEGGNIQYF
.,TRBV28,TRBJ2-3,.,TGTGCCAGCGGTCGAGGGAGGCAGGCAGATACGCAGTATTTT,CASGRGRQADTQYF
.,TRBV6-5,TRBJ2-5,.,TGTGCCAGCGGGACGGCGGACCTACAAGAGACCCAGTACTTC,CASGTADLQETQYF
.,TRBV18,TRBJ2-2,.,TGTGCCAGCTCACCACGAGCGGTGTTGAACACCGGGGAGCTGTTTTTT,CASSPRAVLNTGELFF
.,TRBV27,TRBJ2-4,TRBD2,TGTGCCAGCAGTTCACCCGGGACTAGTAAAAACATTCAGTACTTC,CASSSPGTSKNIQYF
.,TRBV7-3,TRBJ2-3,.,TGTGCCAGCAGCTTAACGACGGTTATCACAGATACGCAGTATTTT,CASSLTTVITDTQYF
.,TRBV4-1,TRBJ2-7,.,TGCGCCAGCAGCCAAGAGGTAGGGGGTTCCGAGCAGTACTTC,CASSQEVGGSEQYF
.,TRBV4-1,TRBJ1-1,.,TGCGCCAGCAGCCAAGAGGGGTGGGGGAGCACTGAAGCTTTCTTT,CASSQEGWGSTEAFF
few,TRBV10-1,TRBJ1-5,TRBD1,TGCGCCAGCAGTGTATTGGACAGGGACAGAACTTATAGCAATCAGCCCCAGCATTTT,CASSVLDRDRTYSNQPQHF
.,TRBV7-8,TRBJ1-1,.,TGTGCCAGCAGCTTTGGGACCGGGGGCGGGACTGAAGCTTTCTTT,CASSFGTGGGTEAFF
.,TRBV5-4,TRBJ2-7,TRBD2,TGTGCCAGCAGCTCTAGCGGGGATGTTCGCGAGCAGTACTTC,CASSSSGDVREQYF
.,TRBV6-5,TRBJ2-2,.,TGTGCCAGCAGTTACTCAATTTGGGGGGCAGGGGAGCTGTTTTTT,CASSYSIWGAGELFF
.,TRBV4-2,TRBJ1-1,.,TGTGCCAGCAGCCAAGATCCCATGGCAGACACTGAAGCTTTCTTT,CASSQDPMADTEAFF
.,TRBV6-1,TRBJ1-4,.,TGTGCCAGCAGTTCCCCCAGGGCAACTAATGAAAAACTGTTTTTT,CASSSPRATNEKLFF
once,TRBV29-1,TRBJ1-2,.,TGCAGCGGAGCAGGGGACTCTAACTATGGCTACACCTTC,CSGAGDSNYGYTF
once,TRBV28,TRBJ1-6,.,TGTGCCAGCAGTCCCCAAGAGGGGCGAACTCCCCTCCACTTT,CASSPQEGRTPLHF
.,TRBV30,TRBJ1-2,.,TGTGCCTGGAGTGTAGGTGAGAGCTACACCTTC,CAWSVGESYTF
once,TRBV28,TRBJ1-2,.,TGTGCCAGCAGTTCAGGGACCTATGGCTACACCTTC,CASSSGTYGYTF